The T cell receptor beta chain under discussion was sequenced for a study of neoadjuvant anti-PD-1 for oral cavity cancer. On the study more broadly: Nivolumab at 3 mg/kg was mostly given biweekly, three to four doses, pre-surgery. Study results and limitations: Treg/Th17 ratio rose with pretreatment blood and fell with post-treatment tumor TCRbeta clonality. After neoadjuvant nivolumab, PBMC T cell clonality was significantly higher in non-responders than responders.

As concerns this clone: As yet, its antigen is unknown.

Stage II-IVA oral cavity squamous cell carcinoma was new and untreated by systemic or radiation therapy. The assay was immunoSEQ multiplex PCR, and TCRdb's table has in-frame clones only and misses some. This sample carries about 15,000 clones, less than 80% of them seen once, and the ten largest clones take roughly 2.6%. The sequence was obtained from a person between 35 and 79 years old with oral cavity squamous cell carcinoma. The source was PBMCs, collected before nivolumab (anti-PD-1) treatment.

In nucleotides, the CDR3 is TGTGCCAGCAGCCAAGAGGGCGGACTAGCGGGAGCACGCTACGAGCAGTACTTC. Residues: CASSQEGGLAGARYEQYF. The chain links TRBV4-2 to TRBJ2-7, with TRBD2 matching 13 bases. CDR3 length: 18 amino acids. Trimming removed 0 bases from V and 3 bases from J; junction bases left unmatched: 8. In germline, CDR1 is LGHNA, CDR2 YNFKEQ.